The source of this T cell receptor beta chain is a study of T-cell memory formation after mild COVID-19. The study's findings and limits: Researchers found some responding clones in pre-infection memory, a sign that cross-reactive memory joined. CD8+ contracting clones occupied EMRA, while CD4+ ones occupied mainly CM and EM.

Unmatched junction bases numbered 2, after V lost 1 base and J lost 6 bases. The CDR3 sequence is 14 residues long. Germline lookup yields CDR1 SGHDT and CDR2 YYEEEE. A single record per CDR3 protein comes from TCRdb applying MiXCR to the 5' RACE reads. The repertoire holds approximately 570,000 distinct CDR3 sequences, with more than 15% as singletons. On this clonotype: Antigen unknown.

The receptor comes from an adult woman who had mild COVID-19 (a few samples of this study predate the infection). Cell type and time point are not known. J is TRBJ2-1 and V is TRBV5-6; 9 bases align to TRBD2. Sequences were obtained from PBMCs or a T cell subset sorted from them (not recorded which). The CDR3 DNA reads TGTGCCAGCAGCTTGAAAGCGGGAGGCAATGAGCAGTTCTTC. Protein sequence: CASSLKAGGNEQFF.